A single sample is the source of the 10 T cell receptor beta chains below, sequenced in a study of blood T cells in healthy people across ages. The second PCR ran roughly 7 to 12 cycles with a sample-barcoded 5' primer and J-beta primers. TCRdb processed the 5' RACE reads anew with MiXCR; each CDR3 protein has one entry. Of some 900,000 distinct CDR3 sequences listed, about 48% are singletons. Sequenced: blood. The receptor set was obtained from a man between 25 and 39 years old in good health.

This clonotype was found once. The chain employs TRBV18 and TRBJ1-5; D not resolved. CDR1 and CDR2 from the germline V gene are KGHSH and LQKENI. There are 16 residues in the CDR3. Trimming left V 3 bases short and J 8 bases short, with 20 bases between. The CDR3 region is CASSPPSGEVGKPQHF. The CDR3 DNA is TGTGCCAGCTCACCGCCGTCCGGGGAGGTTGGAAAGCCCCAGCATTTT.

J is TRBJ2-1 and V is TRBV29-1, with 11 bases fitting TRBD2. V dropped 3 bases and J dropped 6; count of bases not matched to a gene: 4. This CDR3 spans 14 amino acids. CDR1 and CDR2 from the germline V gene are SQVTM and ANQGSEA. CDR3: CSVDVAGGPNEQFF. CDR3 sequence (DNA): TGCAGCGTTGACGTAGCGGGGGGGCCCAATGAGCAGTTCTTC.

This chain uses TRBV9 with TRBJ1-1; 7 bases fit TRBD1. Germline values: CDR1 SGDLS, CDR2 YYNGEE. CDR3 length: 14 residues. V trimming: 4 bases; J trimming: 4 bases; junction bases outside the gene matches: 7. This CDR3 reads CASSRGGGGTEAFF. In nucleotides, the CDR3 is TGTGCCAGCAGCAGAGGAGGGGGCGGCACTGAAGCTTTCTTT.

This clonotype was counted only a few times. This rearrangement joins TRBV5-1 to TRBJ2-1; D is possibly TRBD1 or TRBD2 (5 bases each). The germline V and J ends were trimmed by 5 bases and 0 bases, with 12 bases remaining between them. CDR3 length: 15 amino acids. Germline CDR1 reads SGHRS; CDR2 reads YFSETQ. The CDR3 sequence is CASRPDGTSYNEQFF. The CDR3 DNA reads TGCGCCAGCAGGCCGGACGGGACCTCCTACAATGAGCAGTTCTTC.

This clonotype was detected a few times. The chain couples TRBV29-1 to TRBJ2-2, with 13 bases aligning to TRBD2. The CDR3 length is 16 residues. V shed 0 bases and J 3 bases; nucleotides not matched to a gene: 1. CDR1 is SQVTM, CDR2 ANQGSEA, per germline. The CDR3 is CSVEDGLAGDTGELFF. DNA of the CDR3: TGCAGCGTTGAAGACGGACTAGCGGGGGACACCGGGGAGCTGTTTTTT.

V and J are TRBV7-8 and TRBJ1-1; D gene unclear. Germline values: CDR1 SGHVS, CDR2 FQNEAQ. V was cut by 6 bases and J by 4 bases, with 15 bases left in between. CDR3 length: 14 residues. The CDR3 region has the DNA TGTGCCAGCAGTGGGCGGAGGGATGGCACTGAAGCTTTCTTT. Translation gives CASSGRRDGTEAFF.

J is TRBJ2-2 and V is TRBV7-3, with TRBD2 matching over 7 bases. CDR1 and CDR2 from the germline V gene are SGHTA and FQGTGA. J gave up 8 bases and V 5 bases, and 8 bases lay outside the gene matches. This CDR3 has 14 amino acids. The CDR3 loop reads CASSVSSGAGELFF. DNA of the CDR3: TGTGCCAGCAGCGTATCTAGCGGTGCAGGGGAGCTGTTTTTT.

The CDR3 reads CASSLVLTSGGGDTQYF. The CDR3 nucleotides read TGTGCCAGCAGCTTAGTTTTAACTAGCGGGGGAGGGGATACGCAGTATTTT. The V gene is TRBV11-2, the J gene TRBJ2-3; TRBD2 matches at 11 bases. The germline gives CDR1 SGHAT, CDR2 FQNNGV. The CDR3 runs 17 residues. V dropped 1 base and J dropped 6; count of bases not matched to a gene: 9.

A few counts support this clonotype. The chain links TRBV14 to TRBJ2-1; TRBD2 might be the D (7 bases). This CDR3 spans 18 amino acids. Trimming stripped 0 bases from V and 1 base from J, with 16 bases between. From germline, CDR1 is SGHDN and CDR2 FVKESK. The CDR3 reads CASSQDTWGGRSYNEQFF. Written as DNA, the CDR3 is TGTGCCAGCAGCCAAGACACCTGGGGGGGGCGATCCTACAATGAGCAGTTCTTC.

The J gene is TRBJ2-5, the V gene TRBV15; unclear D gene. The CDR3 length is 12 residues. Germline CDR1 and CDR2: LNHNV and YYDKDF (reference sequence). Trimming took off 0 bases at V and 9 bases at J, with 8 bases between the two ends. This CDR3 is CATSRDIRAQYF. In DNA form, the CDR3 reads TGTGCCACCAGCAGAGATATCCGAGCCCAGTACTTC.